This TCR beta chain stems from a study of identical twins. General study results and limits: The conclusions drew on cross-sectional statistical analysis instead of tracking the same donors. Clonotypes of the beta chain that were abundant in cord blood carried fewer insertions (memory repertoires showed none). The study found excess low generation probability among twin-shared out-of-frame alpha sequences.

This CDR3 contains 17 residues. Deletions cut 4 bases from V and 3 bases from J, with 21 bases between. Germline V gene sequence: CDR1 SGHAT, CDR2 FQNNGV. This clonotype was picked up a small number of times. Its antigen is unidentified. MiXCR was run by TCRdb on the 5' RACE reads, yielding one entry per CDR3 protein. The sample holds a few hundred thousand distinct CDR3 sequences; roughly 15% are singletons and the top ten take 0.44%. The sample also formed part of further work on yellow fever vaccine responses in identical twins.

The origin of this receptor is a woman under 30 in good health. The chain carries TRBV11-2 and TRBJ2-5; D is ambiguous. Sequences were obtained from CD4+ T cells sorted from blood. As DNA, the CDR3 is TGTGCCAGCAGCTCCCCCCCGATTTATGCGCCGGAAGAGACCCAGTACTTC. This sequence encodes CASSSPPIYAPEETQYF.